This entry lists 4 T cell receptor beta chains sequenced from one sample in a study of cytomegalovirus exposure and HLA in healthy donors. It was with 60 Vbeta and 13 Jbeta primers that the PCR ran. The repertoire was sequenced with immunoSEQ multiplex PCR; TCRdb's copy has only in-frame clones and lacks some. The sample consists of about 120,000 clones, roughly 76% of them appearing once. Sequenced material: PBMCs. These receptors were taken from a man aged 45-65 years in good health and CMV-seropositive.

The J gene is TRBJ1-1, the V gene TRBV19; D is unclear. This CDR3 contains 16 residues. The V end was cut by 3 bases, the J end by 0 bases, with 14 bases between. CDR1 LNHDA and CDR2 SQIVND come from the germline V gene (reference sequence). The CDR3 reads CASSILFGGLNTEAFF. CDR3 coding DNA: TGTGCCAGTAGTATCCTGTTCGGAGGATTGAACACTGAAGCTTTCTTT.

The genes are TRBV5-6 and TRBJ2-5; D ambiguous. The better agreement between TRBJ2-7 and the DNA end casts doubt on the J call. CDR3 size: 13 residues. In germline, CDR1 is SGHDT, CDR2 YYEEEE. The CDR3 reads CASSSVDSYEQYF. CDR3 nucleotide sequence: TGTGCCAGCAGCTCCGTAGATTCCTACGAGCAGTACTTC.

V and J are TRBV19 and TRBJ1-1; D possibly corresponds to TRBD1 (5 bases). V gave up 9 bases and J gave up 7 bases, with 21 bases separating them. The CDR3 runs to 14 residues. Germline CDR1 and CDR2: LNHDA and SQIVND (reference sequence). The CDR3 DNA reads TGTGCCAGGAGCCCAGCTCCGGGGGACGGTGAAGCTTTCTTT. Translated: CARSPAPGDGEAFF.

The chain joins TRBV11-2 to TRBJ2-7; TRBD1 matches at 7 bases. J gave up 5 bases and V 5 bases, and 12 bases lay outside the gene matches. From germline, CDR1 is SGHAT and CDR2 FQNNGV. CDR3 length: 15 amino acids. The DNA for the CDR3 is TGTGCCAGCAGCCCTAGGGACAGCTACGGGGACGAGCAGTACTTC. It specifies CASSPRDSYGDEQYF.